This TCR beta chain emerged from a study of blood T cell repertoires in COVID-19. Study background: Sources were T cells, B-cell-depleted T cells, or PBMCs; the material itself was cDNA or gDNA.

V was clipped by 3 bases and J by 0 bases, with 9 bases between them. This CDR3 is 16 amino acids long. Germline values: CDR1 SGHAT, CDR2 FQDESV (reference sequence). TCRdb's table, derived via immunoSEQ multiplex PCR, lists solely in-frame clones and lacks some. The sample includes about 130,000 clones, about 81% of them seen just once. The gene calls are TRBV11-1 and TRBJ2-6, with a possible D match to TRBD1 (6 bases). Specimen: peripheral blood. This receptor was obtained from a woman aged 50 to 60 with acute or convalescent COVID-19. Here the CDR3 DNA reads TGTGCCAGCAGCTTGGCGACAGGCTCTGGGGCCAACGTCCTGACTTTC. It specifies CASSLATGSGANVLTF.